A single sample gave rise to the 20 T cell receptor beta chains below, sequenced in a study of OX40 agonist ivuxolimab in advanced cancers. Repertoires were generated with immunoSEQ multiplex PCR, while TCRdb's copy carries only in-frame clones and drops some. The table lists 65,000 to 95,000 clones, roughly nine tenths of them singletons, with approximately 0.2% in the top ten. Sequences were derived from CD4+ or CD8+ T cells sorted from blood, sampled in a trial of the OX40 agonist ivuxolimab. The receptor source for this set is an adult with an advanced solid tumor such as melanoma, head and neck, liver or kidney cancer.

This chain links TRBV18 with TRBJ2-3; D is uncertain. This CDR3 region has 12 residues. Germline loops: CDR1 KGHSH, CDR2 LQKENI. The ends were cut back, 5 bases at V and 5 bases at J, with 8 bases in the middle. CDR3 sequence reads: CASSVTGDTQYF. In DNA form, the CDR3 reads TGTGCCAGCTCAGTAACTGGAGATACGCAGTATTTT.

The CDR3 bases are TGCGCCAGCAGCTCTACTCCCGGGACAGGGTGGAATGAGCAGTTCTTC. Protein: CASSSTPGTGWNEQFF. The rearrangement uses TRBV5-1 and TRBJ2-1; TRBD1 aligns across 9 bases. Germline V gives CDR1 SGHRS, CDR2 YFSETQ. The CDR3 loop spans 16 amino acids. Losses at the gene ends were 3 bases for V and 7 bases for J; bases not matched to a gene: 11. Together with reference TRBV5-1 and TRBJ2-1, the CDR3 gives the full variable domain: KAGVTQTPRYLIKTRGQQVTLSCSPISGHRSVSWYQQTPGQGLQFLFEYFSETQRNKGNFPGRFSGRQFSNSRSEMNVSTLELGDSALYLCASSSTPGTGWNEQFFGPGTRLTVL.

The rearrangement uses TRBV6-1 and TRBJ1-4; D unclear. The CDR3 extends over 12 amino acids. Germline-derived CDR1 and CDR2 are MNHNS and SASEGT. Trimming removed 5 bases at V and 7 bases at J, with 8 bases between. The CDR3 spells CASSNPGEKLFF. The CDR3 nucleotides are TGTGCCAGCAGTAACCCTGGTGAAAAACTGTTTTTT.

This CDR3 is CASSQAGYEQYF. For the CDR3, the DNA is TGTGCCAGCAGCCAGGCAGGGTACGAGCAGTACTTC. The V and J genes are TRBV11-2 and TRBJ2-7; possible D gene TRBD1, 5 bases. CDR1 is SGHAT, CDR2 FQNNGV, per germline. V lost 5 bases and J 4 bases, leaving 9 bases between the germline ends. The length of the CDR3 is 12 residues.

The CDR3 spells CASSVVGQLNEKLFF. Written as DNA, the CDR3 is TGTGCCAGCAGCGTCGTGGGACAACTTAATGAAAAACTGTTTTTT. The rearrangement links TRBV7-2 to TRBJ1-4, with D possibly matching TRBD1 (6 bases). The CDR3 spans 15 residues. Trimming took off 5 bases at V and 4 bases at J, with 14 bases between the two ends. CDR1 is SGHTA, CDR2 FQGNSA, per germline.

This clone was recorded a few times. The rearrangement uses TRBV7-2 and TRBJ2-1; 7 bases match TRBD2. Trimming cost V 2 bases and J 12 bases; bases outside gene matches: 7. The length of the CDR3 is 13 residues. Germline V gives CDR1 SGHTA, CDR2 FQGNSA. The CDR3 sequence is CASSLSGIQRQFF. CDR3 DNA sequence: TGTGCCAGCAGCTTAAGCGGGATTCAGAGGCAGTTCTTC. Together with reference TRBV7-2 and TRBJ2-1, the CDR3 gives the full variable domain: GAGVSQSPSNKVTEKGKDVELRCDPISGHTALYWYRQSLGQGLEFLIYFQGNSAPDKSGLPSDRFSAERTGGSVSTLTIQRTQQEDSAVYLCASSLSGIQRQFFGPGTRLTVL.

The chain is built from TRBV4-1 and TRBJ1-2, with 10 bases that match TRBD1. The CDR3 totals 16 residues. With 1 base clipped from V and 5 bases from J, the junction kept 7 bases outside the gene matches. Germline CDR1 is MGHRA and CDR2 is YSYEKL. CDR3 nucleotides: TGCGCCAGCAGCCAAGTAGGACAGGGGGGCCTGTATGGCTACACCTTC. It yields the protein CASSQVGQGGLYGYTF.

The CDR3 is CASSSGSRGSYNEQFF. CDR3 coding DNA: TGTGCCAGCAGTTCGGGCTCCCGCGGCTCCTACAATGAGCAGTTCTTC. The chain uses TRBV27 and TRBJ2-1; D call uncertain. V was trimmed by 4 bases and J by 0 bases, leaving 13 bases between them. The CDR3 contains 16 residues. Germline V gene sequence: CDR1 MNHEY, CDR2 SMNVEV (reference sequence).

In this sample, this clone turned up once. The CDR3 nucleotides read TGTGCCAGCAGCCAAGGCTCGGCGGGGGTAGTGACCCAGTACTTC. This codes for CASSQGSAGVVTQYF. V gene TRBV14 combines with J gene TRBJ2-5; 7 bases agree with TRBD2. Trimming removed 1 base from V and 7 bases from J; junction bases left unmatched: 9. This CDR3 has 15 amino acids. Germline CDR1 and CDR2: SGHDN and FVKESK.

CDR3 sequence (DNA): TGCGCCAGCAGCGCCCGGGACAGGATCACAGATACGCAGTATTTT. Translated: CASSARDRITDTQYF. This chain connects TRBV5-1 to TRBJ2-3, with 8 bases that match TRBD1. Per the germline V gene, CDR1 is SGHRS and CDR2 is YFSETQ. V was pared by 4 bases and J by 2 bases, with 6 bases of the junction left unmatched. The CDR3 length is 15 residues.

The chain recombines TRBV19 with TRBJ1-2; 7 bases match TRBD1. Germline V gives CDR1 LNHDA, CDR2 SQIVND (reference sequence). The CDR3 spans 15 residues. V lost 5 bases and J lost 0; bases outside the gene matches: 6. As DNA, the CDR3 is TGTGCCAGTAGTCGGCGGACAGGAACTAACTATGGCTACACCTTC. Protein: CASSRRTGTNYGYTF.

CDR3 coding DNA: TGCGCCAGCAGCCAAGATATTAGTGAGGGGGCGGTGCAGTACTTC. Translating gives CASSQDISEGAVQYF. This sequence joins TRBV4-1 and TRBJ2-7; TRBD1 aligns across 7 bases. The CDR3 sequence is 15 residues long. Germline V gives CDR1 MGHRA, CDR2 YSYEKL. V lost 0 bases, J lost 9 bases, and 11 bases stayed unmatched.

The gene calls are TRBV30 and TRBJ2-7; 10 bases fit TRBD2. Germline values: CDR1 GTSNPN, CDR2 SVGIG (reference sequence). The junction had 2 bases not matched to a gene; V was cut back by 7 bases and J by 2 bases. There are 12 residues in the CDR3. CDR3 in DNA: TGTGCCTTTAGCGGGGGGCCCTACGAGCAGTACTTC. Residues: CAFSGGPYEQYF.

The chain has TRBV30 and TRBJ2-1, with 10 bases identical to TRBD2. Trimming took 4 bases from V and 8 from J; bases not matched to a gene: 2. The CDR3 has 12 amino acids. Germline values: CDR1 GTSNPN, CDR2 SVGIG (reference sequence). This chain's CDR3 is CAWNLAGDEQFF. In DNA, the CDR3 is TGTGCCTGGAACCTAGCGGGGGATGAGCAGTTCTTC. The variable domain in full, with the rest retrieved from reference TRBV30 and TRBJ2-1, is SQTIHQWPATLVQPVGSPLSLECTVEGTSNPNLYWYRQAAGRGLQLLFYSVGIGQISSEVPQNLSASRPQDRQFILSSKKLLLSDSGFYLCAWNLAGDEQFFGPGTRLTVL.

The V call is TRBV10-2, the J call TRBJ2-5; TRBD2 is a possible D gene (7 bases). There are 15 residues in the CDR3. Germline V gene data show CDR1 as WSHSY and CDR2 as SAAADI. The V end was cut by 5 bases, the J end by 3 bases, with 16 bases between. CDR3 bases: TGCGCCAGCAGTACCACGGGGGGCGCGAAAGAGACCCAGTACTTC. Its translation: CASSTTGGAKETQYF.

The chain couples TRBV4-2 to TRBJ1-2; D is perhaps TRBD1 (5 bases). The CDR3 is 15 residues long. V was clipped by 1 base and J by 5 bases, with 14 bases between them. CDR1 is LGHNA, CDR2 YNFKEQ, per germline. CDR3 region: CASSQAIQGGYGYTF. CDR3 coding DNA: TGTGCCAGCAGCCAAGCTATTCAGGGAGGGTATGGCTACACCTTC.

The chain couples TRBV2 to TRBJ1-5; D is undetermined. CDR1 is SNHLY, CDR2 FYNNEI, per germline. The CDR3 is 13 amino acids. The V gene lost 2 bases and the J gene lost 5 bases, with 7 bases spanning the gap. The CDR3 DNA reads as TGTGCCAGCAGTGAATCTCATGATCAGCCCCAGCATTTT. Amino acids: CASSESHDQPQHF.

CDR3 amino acids: CASSLAGIAGELFF. The CDR3 region has the DNA TGTGCCAGCAGCTTGGCGGGAATCGCCGGGGAGCTGTTTTTT. The chain carries TRBV7-9 and TRBJ2-2, with a weak D call TRBD2 (6 bases). The CDR3 contains 14 residues. Germline assignment: CDR1 SEHNR and CDR2 FQNEAQ (reference sequence). V was cut by 3 bases and J by 6 bases, with 11 bases left in between.

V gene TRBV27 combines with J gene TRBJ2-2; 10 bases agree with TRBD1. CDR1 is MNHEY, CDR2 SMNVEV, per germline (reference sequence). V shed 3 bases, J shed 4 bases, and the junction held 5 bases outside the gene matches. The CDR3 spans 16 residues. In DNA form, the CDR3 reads TGTGCCAGCAGTTTGACAGGGGGCGCGAGCACCGGGGAGCTGTTTTTT. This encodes CASSLTGGASTGELFF.

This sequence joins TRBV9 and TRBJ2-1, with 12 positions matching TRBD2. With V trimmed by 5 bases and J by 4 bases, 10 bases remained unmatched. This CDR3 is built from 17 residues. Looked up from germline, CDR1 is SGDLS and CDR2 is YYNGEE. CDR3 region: CASRPGATSGGYNEQFF. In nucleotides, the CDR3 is TGTGCCAGCAGACCTGGAGCGACTAGCGGGGGTTACAATGAGCAGTTCTTC.